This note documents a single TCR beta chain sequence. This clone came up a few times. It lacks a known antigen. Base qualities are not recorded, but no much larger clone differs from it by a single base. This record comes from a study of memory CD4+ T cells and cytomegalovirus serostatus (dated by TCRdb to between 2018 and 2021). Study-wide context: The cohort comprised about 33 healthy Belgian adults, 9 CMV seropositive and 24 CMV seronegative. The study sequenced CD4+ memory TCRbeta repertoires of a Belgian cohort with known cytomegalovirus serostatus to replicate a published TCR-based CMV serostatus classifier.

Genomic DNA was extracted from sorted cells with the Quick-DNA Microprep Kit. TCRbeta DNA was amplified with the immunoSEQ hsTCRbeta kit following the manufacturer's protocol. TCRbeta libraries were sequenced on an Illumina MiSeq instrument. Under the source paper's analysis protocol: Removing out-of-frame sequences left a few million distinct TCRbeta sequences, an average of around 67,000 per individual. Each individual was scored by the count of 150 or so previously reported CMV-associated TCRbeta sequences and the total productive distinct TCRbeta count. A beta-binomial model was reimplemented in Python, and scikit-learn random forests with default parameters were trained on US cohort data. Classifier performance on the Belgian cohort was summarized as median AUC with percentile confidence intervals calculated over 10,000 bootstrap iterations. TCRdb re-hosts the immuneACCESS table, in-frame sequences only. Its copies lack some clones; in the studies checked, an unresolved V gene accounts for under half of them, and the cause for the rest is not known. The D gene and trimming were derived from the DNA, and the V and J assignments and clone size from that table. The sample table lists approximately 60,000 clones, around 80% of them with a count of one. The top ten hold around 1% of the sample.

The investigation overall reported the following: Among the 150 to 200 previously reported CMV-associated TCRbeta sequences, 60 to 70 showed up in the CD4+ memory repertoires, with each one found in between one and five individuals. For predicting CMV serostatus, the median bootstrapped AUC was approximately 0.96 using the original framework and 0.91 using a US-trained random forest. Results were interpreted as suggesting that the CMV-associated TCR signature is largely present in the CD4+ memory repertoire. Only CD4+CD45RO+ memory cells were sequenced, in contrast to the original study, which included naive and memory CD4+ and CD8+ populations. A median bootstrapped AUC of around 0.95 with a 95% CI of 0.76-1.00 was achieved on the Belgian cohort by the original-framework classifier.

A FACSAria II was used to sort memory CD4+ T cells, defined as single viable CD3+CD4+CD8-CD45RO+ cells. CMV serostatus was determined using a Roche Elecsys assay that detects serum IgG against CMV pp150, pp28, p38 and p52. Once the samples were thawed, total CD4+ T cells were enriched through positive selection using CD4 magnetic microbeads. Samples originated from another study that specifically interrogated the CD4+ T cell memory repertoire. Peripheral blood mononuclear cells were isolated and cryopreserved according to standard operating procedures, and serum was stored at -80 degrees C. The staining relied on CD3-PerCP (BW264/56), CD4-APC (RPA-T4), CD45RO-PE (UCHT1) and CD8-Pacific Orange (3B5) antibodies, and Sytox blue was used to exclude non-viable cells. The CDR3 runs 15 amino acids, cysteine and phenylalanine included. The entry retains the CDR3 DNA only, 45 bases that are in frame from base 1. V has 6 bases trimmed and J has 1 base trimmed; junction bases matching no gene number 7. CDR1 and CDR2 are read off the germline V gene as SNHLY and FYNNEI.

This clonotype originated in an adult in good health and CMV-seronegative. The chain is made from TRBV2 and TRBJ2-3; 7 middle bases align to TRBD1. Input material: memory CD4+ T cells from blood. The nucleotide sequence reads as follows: TGTGCCAGCAGATTCCGGGACAGACGCACAGATACGCAGTATTTT. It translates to CASRFRDRRTDTQYF.